This TCR beta chain was captured in a study of blood T cells in healthy people across ages. Total RNA was isolated from each sample in quantities of at least 6 micrograms. Germline V CDR1 and CDR2: LGHNA, YNFKEQ. The CDR3 is made up of 16 amino acids. Trimming removed 5 bases at V and 7 bases at J, with 18 bases between. It was with a sample-barcoded 5' primer and a J-beta primer mix that a second PCR of about 7 to 12 cycles was run. TCRdb re-analysed the 5' RACE reads in MiXCR, keeping a single row per CDR3 protein. The sample has about 620,000 distinct CDR3 sequences; 40% to 65% are singletons. A remark on this clonotype: Its antigen is currently unknown.

Regarding the study as a whole: Age showed a roughly linear inverse relationship with TCR beta diversity per million T cells.

This clonotype was obtained from a woman older than 75 in good health. What was sequenced was blood. The V gene is TRBV4-2, the J gene TRBJ1-6; possibly TRBD1 for D (5 bases). The CDR3 DNA sequence: TGTGCCAGCAGCAAAGTCCTGGGGGGTCCCAATTCACCCCTCCACTTT. It specifies CASSKVLGGPNSPLHF.